The clone carrying this T cell receptor beta chain was recorded a few times. Its antigen is as yet unknown. Construction of the TCRbeta library involved unique molecular identifiers. TCRdb passed the PCR reads through MiXCR, listing each CDR3 protein once. The sample records hundreds of thousands of distinct CDR3 sequences, approximately 15% being singletons. This specimen belongs to a study of T-cell reconstitution after alpha-beta-depleted transplantation in children. Study observations and caveats: Most T-cell counts and diversity one year after the transplant came from T cells that were newly produced. The study reportedly traced alpha-beta T cells about two months after transplant to several hundred expanded graft clones.

This clonotype was obtained from a male patient between 10 and 17 years old who had a stem cell transplant for acute lymphoblastic leukemia, so the T cells may come from the graft donor. This specimen consisted of PBMCs, mostly from graft donor cells, obtained 360 days after TCRalphabeta/CD19-depleted stem cell transplant.

The CDR3 loop reads CASSLRASNQPQHF. The CDR3 DNA reads TGTGCCAGCAGTCTCAGGGCGAGCAATCAGCCCCAGCATTTT. The chain employs TRBV12-3 or TRBV12-4 and TRBJ1-5, with a possible D match to TRBD1 (5 bases). Trimming took off 5 bases at V and 1 base at J, with 9 bases between the two ends. The CDR3 extends over 14 amino acids.